The present entry profiles one T cell receptor (beta chain) with its context. What it binds is not known. This entry belongs to a study of monozygotic twins with inflammatory bowel disease. TCRdb re-called the 5' RACE reads; every CDR3 protein appears as one record, without DNA. The sample has roughly 120,000 distinct CDR3 sequences; the top ten hold around 12%. General study findings and limits: Using the inverse Simpson index, IBD patients had lower TCRbeta diversity than healthy co-twins. Among the T cells, different subtypes could not be distinguished.

The CDR3 has 15 amino acids. From germline, CDR1 is DFQATT and CDR2 SNEGSKA (reference sequence). The J gene is TRBJ2-3, the V gene TRBV20-1; TCRdb calls TRBD1, which cannot be checked without DNA. This receptor was obtained from a human donor with ulcerative colitis or Crohn's disease, or a healthy co-twin of an affected twin (not recorded which). The sample taken for sequencing was blood. The CDR3 region is CSAAPTGEGTDTQYF.